These 23 T cell receptor beta chains share one sample of origin, sequenced in a study of blood T cell repertoires in COVID-19. Sequencing was performed with immunoSEQ multiplex PCR; in TCRdb, only in-frame clones are kept and a portion is missing. Found here are some 250,000 clones, 65% to 85% of them singletons; the top ten hold roughly 8.7%. Sequencing was carried out using peripheral blood. The source of these receptors is a man in his forties with active or convalescent COVID-19.

The chain recombines TRBV24-1 with TRBJ1-2; D is perhaps TRBD1 (6 bases). The V gene's germline CDR1 is KGHDR and CDR2 SFDVKD. The ends were cut back, 4 bases at V and 5 bases at J, with 7 bases in the middle. The CDR3 covers 12 residues. Here the CDR3 DNA reads TGTGCCACCAGTGACCAGGGGTATGGCTACACCTTC. Protein product: CATSDQGYGYTF.

The rearrangement joins TRBV11-1 to TRBJ1-2, with unresolved D. Deletions cut 8 bases from V and 2 bases from J, with 18 bases between. Germline CDR1 and CDR2: SGHAT and FQDESV (reference sequence). The CDR3 loop spans 15 amino acids. The CDR3 DNA reads TGTGCCAGCGGCCACCCAGATGAGGGAAACTATGGCTACACCTTC. Translating it yields CASGHPDEGNYGYTF.

The chain recombines TRBV5-6 with TRBJ2-4; D remains ambiguous. From germline, CDR1 is SGHDT and CDR2 YYEEEE. CDR3 length: 13 amino acids. The V gene lost 0 bases and the J gene lost 3 bases, with 4 bases spanning the gap. The CDR3 is CASSLDSKNIQYF. DNA for the CDR3: TGTGCCAGCAGCTTGGACAGCAAAAACATTCAGTACTTC.

The chain combines TRBV6-1 with TRBJ1-4; TRBD1 matches at 9 bases. The germline CDR1 and CDR2 sequences are MNHNS and SASEGT. The CDR3 runs to 14 residues. V lost 5 bases and J lost 8; bases outside the gene matches: 6. In DNA, the CDR3 is TGTGCCAGCAGTTATGGACAGGGGACGGAAAAACTGTTTTTT. Translating gives CASSYGQGTEKLFF.

J is TRBJ1-1 and V is TRBV27; weak D call: TRBD1 (5 bases). Germline V gene data show CDR1 as MNHEY and CDR2 as SMNVEV (reference sequence). The V gene lost 5 bases and the J gene lost 6 bases, with 13 bases spanning the gap. The CDR3 has 13 residues. The CDR3 region is CASSGTVFAEAFF. In nucleotides, the CDR3 is TGTGCCAGCAGTGGGACTGTCTTCGCTGAAGCTTTCTTT.

This clone was observed a few times. The chain is built from TRBV7-2 and TRBJ1-1, with no clear D. In germline, CDR1 is SGHTA, CDR2 FQGNSA. Trimming removed 1 base at V and 1 base at J, with 10 bases between. This CDR3 has 15 residues. The DNA for the CDR3 is TGTGCCAGCAGCTTAGATGGGCAGGCGAACACTGAAGCTTTCTTT. Its translation: CASSLDGQANTEAFF.

The genes are TRBV7-9 and TRBJ1-1; tentative D call: TRBD1 (6 bases). The CDR3 covers 14 residues. V was cut by 1 base and J by 11 bases, with 17 bases left in between. CDR1 is SEHNR and CDR2 is FQNEAQ in the germline V gene (reference sequence). CDR3 region: CASSLGDMRLGAFF. The CDR3 DNA is TGTGCCAGCAGCTTAGGGGACATGAGGTTGGGTGCTTTCTTT.

This clone showed up just once. This chain uses TRBV11-3 with TRBJ1-3, with D tentatively TRBD1 (5 bases). CDR1 and CDR2 (germline): SGHNT, YENEEA. The germline V and J ends were trimmed by 4 bases and 2 bases, with 12 bases remaining between them. CDR3 length equals 15 residues. The CDR3 here is CASSSGGFTGNTIYF. The CDR3, as DNA: TGTGCCAGCAGCTCCGGGGGGTTCACTGGAAACACCATATATTTT.

The chain recombines TRBV19 with TRBJ2-1, with TRBD1 matching 8 bases. The CDR3 is made up of 15 amino acids. The germline V gene encodes CDR1 LNHDA and CDR2 SQIVND (reference sequence). The trim removed 3 bases at V and 15 bases at J, leaving 16 bases unmatched. This CDR3 reads CASSMGGTGGGWMFF. The CDR3 region has the DNA TGTGCCAGTAGTATGGGCGGGACAGGAGGCGGGTGGATGTTCTTC.

This rearrangement joins TRBV6-6 to TRBJ1-5, with 8 nucleotides matching TRBD1. V trimming: 5 bases; J trimming: 0 bases; junction bases outside the gene matches: 6. CDR1 MNHNY and CDR2 SVGAGI come from the germline V gene (reference sequence). The CDR3 loop spans 16 amino acids. The CDR3 loop reads CASSLGQGGSNQPQHF. DNA for the CDR3: TGTGCCAGCAGTCTCGGACAGGGTGGTAGCAATCAGCCCCAGCATTTT.

The CDR3, as DNA: TGTGCCAGCAGCTCGCCGAGCGGGGACCAAGAGACCCAGTACTTC. This encodes CASSSPSGDQETQYF. V usage is TRBV5-5 and J usage is TRBJ2-5, with 7 bases aligning to TRBD2. Trimming removed 3 bases from V and 0 bases from J; junction bases left unmatched: 5. The CDR3 has 15 amino acids. Per germline, CDR1 SGHKS and CDR2 YYEKEE (reference sequence).

The chain recombines TRBV19 with TRBJ2-2, with TRBD1 matching over 8 bases. Germline V lookup: CDR1 LNHDA, CDR2 SQIVND (reference sequence). J was trimmed by 1 base and V by 6 bases; bases with no gene match: 4. The CDR3 contains 15 residues. CDR3 in amino acids: CASRLGQGNTGELFF. Written as DNA, the CDR3 is TGTGCCAGTAGGCTCGGACAGGGGAACACCGGGGAGCTGTTTTTT.

The chain employs TRBV6-5 and TRBJ1-4; 8 positions agree with TRBD1. The germline gives CDR1 MNHEY, CDR2 SVGAGI. The CDR3 totals 15 residues. Trimming took 6 bases from V and 5 from J; bases not matched to a gene: 8. The CDR3 bases are TGTGCCAGCAGGGCCTTGGACAGGGAAAATGAAAAACTGTTTTTT. This encodes CASRALDRENEKLFF.

The rearrangement uses TRBV12-3 or TRBV12-4 and TRBJ2-3; D perhaps matches TRBD2 (7 bases). With 6 bases removed from V and 4 bases from J, the gap between germline ends came to 11 bases. The CDR3 is made up of 13 amino acids. The CDR3 DNA sequence: TGTGCCAGCAGCCGGCGGGGGCCAGATACGCAGTATTTT. Translation gives CASSRRGPDTQYF.

The CDR3 reads CASSPAGGTGQETQYF. The CDR3 bases are TGTGCCAGCAGCCCCGCCGGAGGGACAGGGCAAGAGACCCAGTACTTC. The chain is built from TRBV4-2 and TRBJ2-5, with 9 bases fitting TRBD1. CDR1 is LGHNA, CDR2 YNFKEQ, per germline. The CDR3 has 16 residues. After removal of 4 bases from V and 2 bases from J, the junction contained 8 bases not matched to a gene.

J is TRBJ2-1 and V is TRBV19; the match to TRBD2 covers 12 bases. The germline V gene has CDR1 LNHDA and CDR2 SQIVND (reference sequence). This CDR3 is built from 15 residues. V shed 6 bases and J 9 bases; nucleotides not matched to a gene: 9. The CDR3, as DNA: TGTGCCAGTAGACGCCTGACTAGCGGGGGAAGTGAGCAGTTCTTC. Protein sequence: CASRRLTSGGSEQFF.

This chain uses TRBV5-4 with TRBJ1-2, with 7 bases aligning to TRBD1. This CDR3 has 14 residues. From germline, CDR1 is SGHNT and CDR2 YYREEE (reference sequence). Trimming at V came to 2 bases and at J to 4 bases, leaving 5 bases not matched to a gene. The CDR3 coding sequence is TGTGCCAGCAGCTTATCGACAGGGATCTATGGCTACACCTTC. This encodes CASSLSTGIYGYTF.

Written as DNA, the CDR3 is TGTGCCAGTAGCTGGAGTAGCGGGAACACCGGGGAGCTGTTTTTT. Its protein product is CASSWSSGNTGELFF. V gene TRBV19 combines with J gene TRBJ2-2, with D maybe TRBD2 (6 bases). The CDR3 totals 15 residues. Germline values: CDR1 LNHDA, CDR2 SQIVND (reference sequence). V was shortened by 6 bases and J by 1 base, with 12 bases between the two germline ends.

The chain recombines TRBV5-1 with TRBJ1-1, with a tentative D call TRBD1 (5 bases). V was trimmed by 1 base and J by 4 bases, leaving 20 bases between them. This CDR3 is 17 amino acids long. The germline V gene encodes CDR1 SGHRS and CDR2 YFSETQ. The CDR3 region is CASSLWGETLGGTEAFF. The CDR3 nucleotides are TGCGCCAGCAGCTTGTGGGGCGAAACCCTGGGAGGCACTGAAGCTTTCTTT.

The V and J genes are TRBV27 and TRBJ1-6; 10 bases are shared with TRBD1. The CDR3 sequence is 16 residues long. The junction had 8 bases not matched to a gene; V was cut back by 4 bases and J by 8 bases. From germline, CDR1 is MNHEY and CDR2 SMNVEV (reference sequence). The DNA for the CDR3 is TGTGCCAGCAGTTGGACAGGGGGATTTTCAGATTCACCCCTCCACTTT. Translating gives CASSWTGGFSDSPLHF.

V is TRBV4-2 and J is TRBJ1-1; D remains unclear. V lost 2 bases, J lost 1 base, and 5 bases lay in between. This CDR3 comprises 13 residues. The V gene's germline CDR1 is LGHNA and CDR2 YNFKEQ. CDR3 residues: CASSQTQNTEAFF. The CDR3 coding sequence is TGTGCCAGCAGCCAAACTCAGAACACTGAAGCTTTCTTT.

CDR3 DNA sequence: TGTGCCAGCAGCCAAGTTGACAGGGCGGTCGAGCAGTACTTC. Protein sequence: CASSQVDRAVEQYF. The rearrangement joins TRBV3-1 (or the pseudogene TRBV3-2) to TRBJ2-7, with 7 positions matching TRBD1. V shed 1 base, J shed 6 bases, and the junction held 6 bases outside the gene matches. This CDR3 contains 14 residues. CDR1 and CDR2 from the germline V gene are LGHDT and YNNKEL (reference sequence).

The V gene is TRBV3-1 (or the pseudogene TRBV3-2), the J gene TRBJ1-6; weak D call: TRBD1 (6 bases). V was pared by 3 bases and J by 7 bases, with 10 bases between. This CDR3 has 14 amino acids. The germline gives CDR1 LGHDT, CDR2 YNNKEL (reference sequence). DNA of the CDR3: TGTGCCAGCAGCCAGGGGACATACAATTCACCCCTCCACTTT. This gives the protein CASSQGTYNSPLHF.